What follows are 27 T cell receptor beta chains derived from one specimen sequenced in a study of T cell changes during pregnancy in multiple sclerosis. Here immunoSEQ multiplex PCR was the method, and the copy in TCRdb shows in-frame clones only, minus some. Here the sample spans some 60,000 clones, just over 90% being singletons. Source: peripheral blood, taken in the second trimester of pregnancy. The receptors here all came from a female donor with multiple sclerosis, enrolled in a pregnancy study.

The V and J genes are TRBV19 and TRBJ2-3; 11 bases fit TRBD2. Trimming cost V 2 bases and J 4 bases; bases outside gene matches: 5. This CDR3 spans 16 amino acids. Germline V gene data show CDR1 as LNHDA and CDR2 as SQIVND (reference sequence). The CDR3 protein is CASSISSGGTPDTQYF. The CDR3 DNA reads as TGTGCCAGTAGTATATCTAGCGGGGGGACCCCAGATACGCAGTATTTT.

V and J are TRBV11-3 and TRBJ2-4; possible D gene TRBD1, 5 bases. V shed 9 bases and J shed 5 bases, with 11 bases lying between them. CDR3 length: 12 amino acids. Per the germline V gene, CDR1 is SGHNT and CDR2 is YENEEA. The DNA of the CDR3 is TGTGCCAGTCAGGGATTGGAAAACATTCAGTACTTC. This gives the protein CASQGLENIQYF.

The V gene is TRBV12-5, the J gene TRBJ1-1; the D is unclear. CDR1 is LGHNT, CDR2 FRNRAP, per germline. This CDR3 is 13 amino acids long. Trimming stripped 1 base from V and 14 bases from J, with 17 bases between. Here the CDR3 DNA reads TGTGCTAGTGGTTTGGATACGAGTGCTCGGTGGTTCTTT. This sequence encodes CASGLDTSARWFF.

The J gene is TRBJ2-7, the V gene TRBV18, with 8 bases aligning to TRBD1. Germline CDR1 reads KGHSH; CDR2 reads LQKENI. This CDR3 comprises 14 residues. V dropped 3 bases and J dropped 2; count of bases not matched to a gene: 3. CDR3 DNA sequence: TGTGCCAGCTCACCGGGACAGGAGCCCTACGAGCAGTACTTC. It specifies CASSPGQEPYEQYF.

The chain carries TRBV28 and TRBJ1-2; D is undetermined. The CDR3 totals 15 residues. Germline V gives CDR1 MDHEN, CDR2 SYDVKM. V lost 3 bases, J lost 7 bases, and 18 bases lay in between. CDR3: CASSLLTLQTGGYTF. CDR3 nucleotides: TGTGCCAGCAGTTTGCTGACACTCCAAACTGGTGGCTACACCTTC.

This clone has just one count. The rearrangement joins TRBV4-3 to TRBJ1-2; TRBD1 aligns across 10 bases. With 3 bases clipped from V and 0 bases from J, the junction kept 10 bases outside the gene matches. The length of the CDR3 is 18 residues. Germline CDR1 and CDR2: LGHNA and YSLEER. The CDR3: CASSQADRGDGANYGYTF. In DNA, the CDR3 is TGCGCCAGCAGCCAGGCGGACAGGGGGGACGGAGCTAACTATGGCTACACCTTC.

This clone was counted only a few times. The chain recombines TRBV5-8 with TRBJ1-5; D not resolved. Trimming stripped 4 bases from V and 2 bases from J, with 13 bases between. The CDR3 runs to 15 residues. CDR1 is SGHTS and CDR2 is YDEGEE in the germline V gene. The CDR3 is CASSRRVSGNQPQHF. CDR3 DNA: TGTGCCAGCAGCAGGAGGGTGAGCGGCAATCAGCCCCAGCATTTT.

V gene TRBV28 combines with J gene TRBJ1-5; D unresolved. This CDR3 is built from 12 residues. The germline gives CDR1 MDHEN, CDR2 SYDVKM. The V end lost 7 bases, the J end lost 6 bases, and 10 bases lay between the germline ends. The CDR3 nucleotides are TGTGCCAGCAAGGTGGGGAGTCAGCCCCAGCATTTT. Its translation is CASKVGSQPQHF.

The rearrangement links TRBV7-3 to TRBJ2-3, with D possibly being TRBD2 (6 bases). This CDR3 has 14 residues. Germline loops: CDR1 SGHTA, CDR2 FQGTGA. Trimming stripped 1 base from V and 3 bases from J, with 8 bases between. The CDR3 spells CASSLIGGTDTQYF. The CDR3 DNA follows: TGTGCCAGCAGCTTAATTGGGGGGACAGATACGCAGTATTTT.

The chain couples TRBV10-2 to TRBJ1-6; D ambiguous. The CDR3 runs to 13 residues. The ends were cut back, 4 bases at V and 5 bases at J, with 6 bases in the middle. Germline V gene data show CDR1 as WSHSY and CDR2 as SAAADI. Here the CDR3 reads CASSGGNNSPLHF. CDR3 nucleotides: TGCGCCAGCAGTGGAGGGAATAATTCACCCCTCCACTTT.

The rearrangement joins TRBV2 to TRBJ2-3; perhaps TRBD1 as D (5 bases). V was cut by 3 bases and J by 4 bases, with 17 bases left in between. CDR1 is SNHLY and CDR2 is FYNNEI in the germline V gene. There are 16 residues in the CDR3. The CDR3 reads CASSEGLGLVPDTQYF. CDR3 in DNA: TGTGCCAGCAGTGAGGGGCTAGGATTGGTGCCAGATACGCAGTATTTT.

This chain joins TRBV2 and TRBJ1-1; 8 bases are shared with TRBD1. The CDR3 covers 15 residues. Germline CDR1 and CDR2: SNHLY and FYNNEI. The junction had 6 bases not matched to a gene; V was cut back by 5 bases and J by 1 base. CDR3 sequence: CASSQHGQGNTEAFF. The CDR3 nucleotides read TGTGCCAGCAGTCAGCACGGACAGGGGAACACTGAAGCTTTCTTT.

This sequence joins TRBV10-3 and TRBJ2-7, with TRBD1 identical over 8 bases. V gave up 0 bases and J gave up 3 bases; unmatched junction bases: 16. CDR1 is ENHRY and CDR2 is SYGVKD in the germline V gene. The CDR3 is 19 residues long. In DNA, the CDR3 is TGTGCCATCAGTGAGTCGATTTTAAGGACAGGGACCCGGCACTACGAGCAGTACTTC. Translation: CAISESILRTGTRHYEQYF.

The chain joins TRBV7-3 to TRBJ2-2; the match to TRBD2 covers 8 bases. This CDR3 contains 14 residues. V gave up 7 bases and J gave up 3 bases; unmatched junction bases: 4. Per germline, CDR1 SGHTA and CDR2 FQGTGA. In nucleotides, the CDR3 is TGTGCCAGCAAGAAGACTAGCGACACCGGGGAGCTGTTTTTT. Translation gives CASKKTSDTGELFF.

The chain joins TRBV28 to TRBJ1-4; 12 nucleotides agree with TRBD1. There are 16 residues in the CDR3. Trimming took 6 bases from V and 9 from J; bases not matched to a gene: 11. Looked up from germline, CDR1 is MDHEN and CDR2 is SYDVKM. CDR3 bases: TGTGCCAGCAGCCTACCGGGACAGGGGGCGGGGAAAAAACTGTTTTTT. Amino acids: CASSLPGQGAGKKLFF.

This chain links TRBV19 with TRBJ2-5, with 8 bases matching TRBD1. CDR3 length: 15 residues. Germline V lookup: CDR1 LNHDA, CDR2 SQIVND (reference sequence). The V gene end was trimmed by 3 bases and the J gene end by 2 bases; junction bases not matched to a gene: 5. The CDR3 nucleotides read TGTGCCAGTAGTATTCACTGGACAGGGCAAGAGACCCAGTACTTC. This gives the protein CASSIHWTGQETQYF.

This clone was counted only a few times. V is TRBV9 and J is TRBJ1-4, with 8 bases aligning to TRBD1. From germline, CDR1 is SGDLS and CDR2 YYNGEE. The CDR3 runs to 13 residues. V lost 3 bases to trimming and J lost 12 bases; unmatched junction nucleotides: 7. The CDR3 reads CASSGSDRDELFF. As DNA, the CDR3 is TGTGCCAGCAGCGGGTCGGACAGGGACGAACTGTTTTTT.

This chain connects TRBV19 to TRBJ2-1; 7 bases agree with TRBD2. This CDR3 has 17 residues. J gave up 0 bases and V 2 bases, and 7 bases lay outside the gene matches. CDR1 is LNHDA, CDR2 SQIVND, per germline (reference sequence). The CDR3 coding sequence is TGTGCCAGTAGTATACGCCGGGGGGAAAGCTCCTACAATGAGCAGTTCTTC. Translating it yields CASSIRRGESSYNEQFF.

The chain uses TRBV28 and TRBJ2-1; 8 bases map to TRBD1. Germline trimming cut 6 bases from V and 8 bases from J; bases unmatched to any gene: 9. CDR3 length equals 14 residues. Germline V lookup: CDR1 MDHEN, CDR2 SYDVKM. CDR3 DNA: TGTGCCAGCAGGAGACAGGGGATGGTAGATGAGCAGTTCTTC. This gives the protein CASRRQGMVDEQFF.

The J gene is TRBJ2-3, the V gene TRBV9, with TRBD2 matching over 10 bases. The junction had 6 bases not matched to a gene; V was cut back by 0 bases and J by 5 bases. The CDR3 covers 16 residues. The germline V gene has CDR1 SGDLS and CDR2 YYNGEE. CDR3: CASSVGVAGGGDTQYF. CDR3 nucleotide sequence: TGTGCCAGCAGCGTAGGGGTAGCGGGGGGTGGAGATACGCAGTATTTT.

The chain combines TRBV7-3 with TRBJ2-5; D may be TRBD1 (8 bases). V dropped 2 bases and J dropped 5 bases, with 21 bases sitting between them. Germline V gene sequence: CDR1 SGHTA, CDR2 FQGTGA. The CDR3 sequence is 17 residues long. The CDR3 here is CASSLGQGGGGEETQYF. The CDR3 DNA is TGTGCCAGCAGCTTAGGACAGGGCGGGGGAGGAGAGGAGACCCAGTACTTC.

This clone appeared a few times. The rearrangement joins TRBV7-6 to TRBJ2-2, with 7 bases lining up with TRBD2. CDR3 length: 15 residues. With V trimmed by 2 bases and J by 2 bases, 2 bases remained unmatched. From germline, CDR1 is SGHVS and CDR2 FNYEAQ. Written as DNA, the CDR3 is TGTGCCAGCAGCTTACGCGGGGGAAACACCGGGGAGCTGTTTTTT. Residues: CASSLRGGNTGELFF.

The chain recombines TRBV5-1 with TRBJ1-2, with D perhaps matching TRBD1 (5 bases). Germline V gene data show CDR1 as SGHRS and CDR2 as YFSETQ. V gave up 5 bases and J gave up 4 bases, with 15 bases separating them. The CDR3 loop spans 14 amino acids. CDR3 in DNA: TGCGCCAGCAGACCCGACAGCTGGACCTATGGCTACACCTTC. This codes for CASRPDSWTYGYTF.

The chain recombines TRBV5-1 with TRBJ1-1; 8 nucleotides line up with TRBD1. From germline, CDR1 is SGHRS and CDR2 YFSETQ. The CDR3 is 16 amino acids. V gave up 3 bases and J gave up 0 bases; unmatched junction bases: 7. The CDR3 region is CASSSATGEVNTEAFF. The CDR3 nucleotides are TGCGCCAGCAGCTCGGCGACAGGGGAAGTGAACACTGAAGCTTTCTTT.

The table lists this clone with a few counts. This rearrangement joins TRBV10-3 to TRBJ1-5; D is undetermined. The V and J ends lost 3 bases and 0 bases respectively, with 6 bases between them. The CDR3 covers 14 residues. Looked up from germline, CDR1 is ENHRY and CDR2 is SYGVKD. Here the CDR3 reads CAISDGYSNQPQHF. The CDR3, as DNA: TGTGCCATCAGTGACGGTTATAGCAATCAGCCCCAGCATTTT.

The chain employs TRBV2 and TRBJ2-7, with 8 bases aligning to TRBD1. V shed 10 bases and J 0 bases; nucleotides not matched to a gene: 11. CDR3 size: 15 residues. The V gene's germline CDR1 is SNHLY and CDR2 FYNNEI. The CDR3 DNA reads TGTGCCACCGGGGTGGACAGGGTGGTCTCCTACGAGCAGTACTTC. Its translation: CATGVDRVVSYEQYF. Using reference TRBV2 and TRBJ2-7 for the parts outside the CDR3, the full variable domain is EPEVTQTPSHQVTQMGQEVILRCVPISNHLYFYWYRQILGQKVEFLVSFYNNEISEKSEIFDDQFSVERPDGSNFTLKIRSTKLEDSAMYFCATGVDRVVSYEQYFGPGTRLTVT.

This chain connects TRBV15 to TRBJ2-2; 7 nucleotides agree with TRBD1. Germline V gene data show CDR1 as LNHNV and CDR2 as YYDKDF (reference sequence). Trimming took 0 bases from V and 0 from J; bases not matched to a gene: 7. This CDR3 spans 18 amino acids. CDR3 loop: CATSRERTGASNTGELFF. The DNA of the CDR3 is TGTGCCACCAGCAGAGAACGAACAGGGGCCTCGAACACCGGGGAGCTGTTTTTT.